These 18 T cell receptor beta chains share one sample of origin, sequenced in a study of cytomegalovirus exposure and HLA in healthy donors (dated by TCRdb to about 2017). The library relied on the immunoSEQ multiplex PCR assay. The multiplex PCR relied on a mix of 60 forward primers for TCR Vbeta segments and 13 reverse primers for TCR Jbeta segments. TCRdb took over this immuneACCESS table, retaining in-frame rearrangements with V and J assigned. Such tables are incomplete; in checked studies, under half of the missing clones stem from an unresolved V gene, and the remainder is unexplained. In this sample the table shows 150,000 or so clones, 75% to 85% of which occur a single time. The ten largest clones represent approximately 0.76% of the sample. The specimen was PBMCs. These receptor sequences come from a female donor in good health and CMV-seronegative.

This clone showed up just once. This chain links TRBV18 with TRBJ2-5; 8 bases match TRBD1. V dropped 3 bases and J dropped 5; count of bases not matched to a gene: 8. The CDR3 contains 15 residues. Germline V gives CDR1 KGHSH, CDR2 LQKENI. DNA for the CDR3: TGTGCCAGCTCACCGGGGACAGGAGCGAAGGAGACCCAGTACTTC. The encoded protein is CASSPGTGAKETQYF.

The V and J genes are TRBV7-9 and TRBJ2-7; 8 nucleotides match TRBD1. Trimming took 5 bases from V and 0 from J; bases not matched to a gene: 6. In germline, CDR1 is SEHNR, CDR2 FQNEAQ (reference sequence). The CDR3 sequence is 15 residues long. CDR3 coding DNA: TGTGCCAGCAGCGTCGGACAGGGTATCTCCTACGAGCAGTACTTC. Translated, it gives CASSVGQGISYEQYF.

The chain combines TRBV28 with TRBJ2-7, with 12 bases fitting TRBD1. J was trimmed by 4 bases and V by 8 bases; bases with no gene match: 9. CDR1 and CDR2 from the germline V gene are MDHEN and SYDVKM. The CDR3 consists of 15 residues. The CDR3 region has the DNA TGTGCCAGCCCATCGGGACAGGGGGCGTCGTACGAGCAGTACTTC. Residues: CASPSGQGASYEQYF. The complete variable domain, with remaining parts taken from reference TRBV28 and TRBJ2-7, reads DVKVTQSSRYLVKRTGEKVFLECVQDMDHENMFWYRQDPGLGLRLIYFSYDVKMKEKGDIPEGYSVSREKKERFSLILESASTNQTSMYLCASPSGQGASYEQYFGPGTRLTVT.

The rearrangement links TRBV5-4 to TRBJ2-7; 8 bases match TRBD1. The CDR3 loop spans 14 amino acids. CDR1 and CDR2 from the germline V gene are SGHNT and YYREEE (reference sequence). Unmatched junction bases numbered 2, after V lost 2 bases and J lost 1 base. CDR3 sequence reads: CASSLRTGSYEQYF. DNA of the CDR3: TGTGCCAGCAGCTTAAGGACAGGGTCCTACGAGCAGTACTTC.

V and J are TRBV19 and TRBJ2-3, with 11 bases matching TRBD1. This CDR3 has 14 residues. Unmatched junction bases numbered 5, after V lost 8 bases and J lost 4 bases. The V gene's germline CDR1 is LNHDA and CDR2 SQIVND (reference sequence). The CDR3 loop is CASAWGQGADTQYF. In DNA, the CDR3 is TGTGCCAGTGCCTGGGGACAGGGGGCAGATACGCAGTATTTT.

This clone came up a few times. The chain carries TRBV7-2 and TRBJ2-7, with a weak D call TRBD2 (6 bases). The CDR3 totals 15 residues. Trimming cost V 3 bases and J 2 bases, with 14 bases left between them. Germline V lookup: CDR1 SGHTA, CDR2 FQGNSA. CDR3 in DNA: TGTGCCAGCAGCTTCAGCGGCGGGGTTCCCTACGAGCAGTACTTC. This sequence encodes CASSFSGGVPYEQYF.

This rearrangement joins TRBV7-2 to TRBJ2-7, with D perhaps matching TRBD2 (6 bases). CDR1 and CDR2 (germline): SGHTA, FQGNSA. V shed 4 bases and J shed 7 bases, with 14 bases lying between them. The length of the CDR3 is 13 residues. CDR3 protein: CASSSSGGGEQYF. DNA of the CDR3: TGTGCCAGCAGCTCGTCCGGTGGGGGGGAGCAGTACTTC.

The genes are TRBV6-6 and TRBJ2-2; maybe TRBD1 (6 bases). CDR3 length equals 16 residues. V shed 0 bases and J shed 6 bases, with 14 bases lying between them. Germline V gene lookup returns CDR1 MNHNY and CDR2 SVGAGI (reference sequence). The CDR3: CASSYSSGTKAGELFF. Written as DNA, the CDR3 is TGTGCCAGCAGTTACTCCTCCGGGACAAAAGCCGGGGAGCTGTTTTTT.

This chain joins TRBV7-3 and TRBJ2-2; possibly TRBD2 for D (6 bases). The V end was cut by 7 bases, the J end by 1 base, with 13 bases between. The CDR3 is 15 residues long. Germline V gene sequence: CDR1 SGHTA, CDR2 FQGTGA. The CDR3 bases are TGTGCCAGCACTATAGGAGGGGTGAACACCGGGGAGCTGTTTTTT. Translated: CASTIGGVNTGELFF.

This chain links TRBV5-4 with TRBJ1-6, with 7 bases matching TRBD1. From germline, CDR1 is SGHNT and CDR2 YYREEE (reference sequence). The V and J ends lost 4 bases and 3 bases, in that order; junction bases with no gene match: 4. This CDR3 is built from 15 residues. CDR3 region: CASSPGQLYNSPLHF. Here the CDR3 DNA reads TGTGCCAGCAGCCCGGGACAGCTCTATAATTCACCCCTCCACTTT.

The chain recombines TRBV28 with TRBJ1-2; D uncertain. CDR1 and CDR2 (germline): MDHEN, SYDVKM. This CDR3 has 16 residues. Trimming removed 7 bases at V and 3 bases at J, with 21 bases between. This CDR3 reads CASMVEGGSGDYGYTF. In nucleotides, the CDR3 is TGTGCCAGCATGGTAGAGGGAGGGTCAGGTGACTATGGCTACACCTTC.

The chain is built from TRBV5-8 and TRBJ2-1, with TRBD1 as a possible D gene (5 bases). Trimming stripped 3 bases from V and 15 bases from J, with 22 bases between. Germline assignment: CDR1 SGHTS and CDR2 YDEGEE. This CDR3 has 14 amino acids. CDR3 nucleotides: TGTGCCAGCAGCTGGGGCGAGAACCCAGGGCGACCGTTCTTC. As protein: CASSWGENPGRPFF.

V and J are TRBV29-1 and TRBJ2-1; D is perhaps TRBD1 (6 bases). V was cut by 6 bases and J by 8 bases, with 17 bases left in between. This CDR3 has 13 residues. CDR1 SQVTM and CDR2 ANQGSEA come from the germline V gene. The CDR3 bases are TGCAGCGTCCGGGACACGGCTCGGGATGAGCAGTTCTTC. Amino acid sequence: CSVRDTARDEQFF.

V gene TRBV5-1 combines with J gene TRBJ2-7; 7 bases map to TRBD1. This CDR3 is built from 16 residues. Germline V gives CDR1 SGHRS, CDR2 YFSETQ. Trimming at V came to 0 bases and at J to 0 bases, leaving 6 bases not matched to a gene. DNA of the CDR3: TGCGCCAGCAGCTTGGGGACAGGTCTCAGCTCCTACGAGCAGTACTTC. This sequence encodes CASSLGTGLSSYEQYF.

The CDR3 here is CASSLDGPSGPRVNEQFF. The CDR3, as DNA: TGTGCCAGCAGCTTAGATGGGCCTAGCGGTCCCAGGGTCAATGAGCAGTTCTTC. V usage is TRBV7-6 and J usage is TRBJ2-1, with 7 bases identical to TRBD2. CDR1 is SGHVS, CDR2 FNYEAQ, per germline. The V and J ends lost 1 base and 6 bases, in that order; junction bases with no gene match: 15. The CDR3 covers 18 residues.

This chain links TRBV2 with TRBJ2-7; D call uncertain. This CDR3 region has 11 residues. Trimming removed 2 bases from V and 5 bases from J, with 4 bases in between. Germline CDR1 SNHLY, CDR2 FYNNEI. The CDR3 DNA sequence: TGTGCCAGCAGTGAAATCAACGAGCAGTACTTC. Translation: CASSEINEQYF.

CDR3 amino acids: CASSPEVGGRLNEQFF. DNA of the CDR3: TGTGCCAGCAGCCCCGAGGTGGGCGGGCGTCTCAATGAGCAGTTCTTC. The rearrangement uses TRBV9 and TRBJ2-1, with D possibly matching TRBD2 (5 bases). The V gene's germline CDR1 is SGDLS and CDR2 YYNGEE. The CDR3 contains 16 residues. Trimming removed 4 bases at V and 6 bases at J, with 20 bases between.

The chain is built from TRBV6-5 and TRBJ2-1; the D is unclear. Trimming took off 6 bases at V and 9 bases at J, with 9 bases between the two ends. The CDR3 has 11 residues. Germline CDR1 reads MNHEY; CDR2 reads SVGAGI. The CDR3 sequence is CASSTVSEQFF. As DNA, the CDR3 is TGTGCCAGCAGCACGGTCTCTGAGCAGTTCTTC.